A selection of T cell receptor beta chains follows, all from one sample in a study of cytotoxic CD8 clonotypes in ibrutinib-treated CLL. The table came from immunoSEQ multiplex PCR; TCRdb's copy has only in-frame clones and leaves some out. The repertoire holds roughly 23,000 clones, roughly four fifths seen once, with approximately 6.9% in the top ten. The source was PBMCs, collected before ibrutinib treatment. All receptors come from a human donor with chronic lymphocytic leukemia. Each CDR3 is given with its conserved first and last residue. A D gene is named only where the DNA matches it firmly. The listing skips clone size in some rows; elsewhere it reads once, few, many or a size class.

v_call,j_call,clone_size,d_call,cdr3_aa,cdr3_nt
TRBV30,TRBJ1-2,NA,NA,CAWATTANYGYTF,TGTGCCTGGGCTACGACAGCCAACTATGGCTACACCTTC
TRBV7-2,TRBJ2-2,NA,NA,CASSFIGGYGELFF,TGTGCCAGCAGCTTTATAGGGGGATACGGGGAGCTGTTTTTT
TRBV11-2,TRBJ1-2,NA,NA,CASRPPSGYGYTF,TGTGCCAGCAGGCCACCCTCCGGCTATGGCTACACCTTC
TRBV5-1,TRBJ2-7,NA,NA,CASSREEGAYEQYF,TGCGCCAGCAGCCGGGAGGAGGGGGCATACGAGCAGTACTTC
TRBV6-5,TRBJ2-1,NA,NA,CASSHGQREQFF,TGTGCCAGCAGTCACGGACAGCGCGAGCAGTTCTTC
TRBV7-2,TRBJ2-1,NA,TRBD2,CASSRGPGLASEQFF,TGTGCCAGCAGCCGGGGCCCGGGACTAGCCAGTGAGCAGTTCTTC
TRBV10-2,TRBJ1-2,NA,NA,CASSERGNYGYTF,TGCGCCAGCAGTGAACGGGGAAATTATGGCTACACCTTC
TRBV19,TRBJ2-6,NA,NA,CASSINRAGSGANVLTF,TGTGCCAGTAGTATTAACAGGGCAGGTTCTGGGGCCAACGTCCTGACTTTC
TRBV28,TRBJ1-4,few,NA,CASSETEKLFF,TGTGCCAGCAGCGAGACTGAAAAACTGTTTTTT
TRBV7-8,TRBJ2-1,once,TRBD1,CASSSDRGLSYNEQFF,TGTGCCAGCAGCTCCGACAGGGGGCTTTCCTACAATGAGCAGTTCTTC
TRBV15,TRBJ1-1,NA,NA,CATSPRKNTEAFF,TGTGCCACCAGCCCGCGAAAGAACACTGAAGCTTTCTTT
TRBV6-1,TRBJ2-1,NA,NA,CASSERFFTASSYNEQFF,TGTGCCAGCAGTGAAAGATTTTTTACAGCTAGCTCCTACAATGAGCAGTTCTTC
TRBV5-1,TRBJ1-1,NA,NA,CASSLQGRDTEAFF,TGCGCCAGCAGCTTACAGGGACGGGACACTGAAGCTTTCTTT
TRBV6-5,TRBJ1-5,few,NA,CASSSVGLYQPQHF,TGTGCCAGCAGTTCCGTCGGTCTTTATCAGCCCCAGCATTTT
TRBV10-1,TRBJ2-2,few,TRBD1,CASSANRGGELFF,TGCGCCAGCAGTGCAAACAGGGGCGGGGAGCTGTTTTTT
TRBV10-3,TRBJ2-7,NA,TRBD1,CASSPGQGPQYEQYF,TGTGCCAGCAGCCCTGGACAGGGACCTCAATACGAGCAGTACTTC
TRBV6-5,TRBJ2-3,NA,NA,CASSWGGSTDTQYF,TGTGCCAGCAGTTGGGGGGGCAGCACAGATACGCAGTATTTT